The present entry profiles one T cell receptor (beta chain) with its context. No antigen is known for it. The CDR3 covers 12 residues. Trimming removed 5 bases at V and 15 bases at J, with 14 bases between. Germline V gene sequence: CDR1 MGHRA, CDR2 YSYEKL. Data came from immunoSEQ multiplex PCR; TCRdb stores just in-frame clones and leaves some out. The sample carries tens of thousands of clones, over 75% recorded once. This sample stems from a study of OX40 agonist ivuxolimab in advanced cancers. Looking at the study overall: With ivuxolimab, an agonistic anti-OX40 (CD134) antibody, patients were treated. Study results and caveats: On average, a greater number of expanded clones characterised CD8+ T cells relative to CD4+. Dose levels from 0.1 to 3.0 mg/kg saw CD4+ and CD8+ blood T cells expand clonally by week 6. With doses of 0.1-3.0 mg/kg, partial responders showed among the lowest clonal expansion.

The sequence was collected from an adult with an advanced solid tumor such as melanoma, head and neck, liver or kidney cancer. Specimen: CD4+ or CD8+ T cells sorted from blood, collected in a trial of the OX40 agonist ivuxolimab. The chain joins TRBV4-1 to TRBJ1-6, with D hard to call. CDR3 nucleotide sequence: TGCGCCAGCAGCTCCAATGGGCTTCACCTCCACTTT. Translated, it gives CASSSNGLHLHF.